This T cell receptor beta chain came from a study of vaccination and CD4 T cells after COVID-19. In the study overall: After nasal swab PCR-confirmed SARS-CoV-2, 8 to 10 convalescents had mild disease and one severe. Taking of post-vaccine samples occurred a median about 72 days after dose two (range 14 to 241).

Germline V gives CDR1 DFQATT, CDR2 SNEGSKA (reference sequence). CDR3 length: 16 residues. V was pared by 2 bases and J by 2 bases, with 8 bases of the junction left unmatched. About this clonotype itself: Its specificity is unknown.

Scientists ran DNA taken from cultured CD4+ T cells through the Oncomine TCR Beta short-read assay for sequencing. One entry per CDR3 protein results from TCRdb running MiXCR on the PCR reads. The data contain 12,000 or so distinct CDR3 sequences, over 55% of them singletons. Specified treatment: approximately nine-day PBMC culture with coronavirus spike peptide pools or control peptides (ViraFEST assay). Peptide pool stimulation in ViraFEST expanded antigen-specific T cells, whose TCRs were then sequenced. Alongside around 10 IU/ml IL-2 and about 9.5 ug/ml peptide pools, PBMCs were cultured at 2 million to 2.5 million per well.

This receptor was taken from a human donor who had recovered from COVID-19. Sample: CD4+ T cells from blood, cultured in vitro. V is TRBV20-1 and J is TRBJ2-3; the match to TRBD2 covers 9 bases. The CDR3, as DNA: TGCAGTGCTAGACGAGGCGGGGGGGACCCCACAGATACGCAGTATTTT. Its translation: CSARRGGGDPTDTQYF.